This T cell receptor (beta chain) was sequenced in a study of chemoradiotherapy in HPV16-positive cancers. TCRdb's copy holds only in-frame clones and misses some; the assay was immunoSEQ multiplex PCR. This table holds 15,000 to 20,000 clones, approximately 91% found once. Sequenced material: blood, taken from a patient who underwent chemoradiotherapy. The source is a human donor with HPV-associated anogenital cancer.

The CDR3 DNA reads TGCGCCAGCAGCCAAGATCTTACAGGGGGCAACTATGGCTACACCTTC. Protein sequence: CASSQDLTGGNYGYTF. The chain combines TRBV4-3 with TRBJ1-2; 9 bases line up with TRBD1. CDR1 is LGHNA and CDR2 is YSLEER in the germline V gene. V was clipped by 0 bases and J by 2 bases; unmatched bases: 4. CDR3 length equals 16 residues.